Presented here are 32 T cell receptor beta chains from one specimen sequenced in a study of T cells in Graves' hyperthyroidism and ophthalmopathy. Using RNA transcripts as the source, TCR beta CDR3 regions were amplified. TCR CDR3 underwent first-round RT-PCR with the HTBI primer set. MiXCR, run by TCRdb on the multiplex PCR reads, gives a single entry per CDR3 protein. Of approximately 400,000 distinct CDR3 sequences detected, approximately 14% appear once; the ten largest clones hold roughly 9.6%. The sequencing sample was made of blood. These receptor sequences come from a woman aged 60-75 years with Graves' hyperthyroidism.

This clonotype was seen at least ten times. The chain has TRBV24-1 and TRBJ2-3, with a tentative D call TRBD2 (7 bases). The V gene lost 6 bases and the J gene lost 4 bases, with 16 bases spanning the gap. The germline V gene has CDR1 KGHDR and CDR2 SFDVKD. This CDR3 region has 15 residues. In nucleotides, the CDR3 is TGTGCCACCAGTCTCACGAGGGAGGGGGCAGATACGCAGTATTTT. The encoded protein is CATSLTREGADTQYF.

Details on this clonotype: A junction end diverges from the germline sequence, so it may reflect a read error. The genes are TRBV19 and TRBJ2-5; the D gene is possibly TRBD1 (5 bases). Germline V gives CDR1 LNHDA, CDR2 SQIVND (reference sequence). This CDR3 region has 14 residues. The CDR3 is CASSRQLSEETQYF. CDR3 DNA: TGTGCCAGCAGTAGACAGTTATCCGAAGAGACCCAGTACTTC.

V usage is TRBV19 and J usage is TRBJ1-6, with TRBD1 matching over 7 bases. This CDR3 is built from 15 residues. Trimming took 3 bases from V and 8 from J; bases not matched to a gene: 7. The germline V gene has CDR1 LNHDA and CDR2 SQIVND (reference sequence). CDR3 amino acids: CASSIVGQADSPLHF. As DNA, the CDR3 is TGTGCCAGTAGTATTGTTGGACAGGCTGATTCACCCCTCCACTTT.

This clonotype was found many times. The V gene is TRBV6-1, the J gene TRBJ1-2; 7 bases agree with TRBD1. The CDR3 covers 16 residues. After removal of 6 bases from V and 4 bases from J, the junction contained 14 bases not matched to a gene. The V gene's germline CDR1 is MNHNS and CDR2 SASEGT. The CDR3 DNA reads as TGTGCCAGCAGCAGGGACAGCCTCTCGAAACTCTATGGCTACACCTTC. Translation gives CASSRDSLSKLYGYTF.

In its sample, this clonotype was seen many times. The rearrangement joins TRBV20-1 to TRBJ2-7; D is unclear. Germline V gives CDR1 DFQATT, CDR2 SNEGSKA (reference sequence). The CDR3 runs 12 residues. Trimming removed 5 bases at V and 0 bases at J, with 8 bases between. The CDR3 nucleotides are TGCAGTGCTCTACCGGACTCCTACGAGCAGTACTTC. It is translated as CSALPDSYEQYF.

The sample holds many counts of this clonotype. The genes are TRBV24-1 and TRBJ1-2, with no clear D. V lost 7 bases to trimming and J lost 7 bases, with 15 bases between them. CDR3 size: 13 residues. Germline V gives CDR1 KGHDR, CDR2 SFDVKD. The chain's CDR3 is CATRGWPDGGYTF. The CDR3 DNA sequence: TGTGCCACCAGAGGTTGGCCCGACGGTGGCTACACCTTC.

V usage is TRBV9 and J usage is TRBJ2-1; D is perhaps TRBD1 (5 bases). V was pared by 2 bases and J by 6 bases, with 9 bases between. Germline CDR1 is SGDLS and CDR2 is YYNGEE. CDR3 length equals 13 residues. The DNA of the CDR3 is TGTGCCAGCAGCGTGTTGGGGCCCAATGAGCAGTTCTTC. Residues: CASSVLGPNEQFF. The full variable domain, rest sourced from reference TRBV9 and TRBJ2-1, is DSGVTQTPKHLITATGQRVTLRCSPRSGDLSVYWYQQSLDQGLQFLIQYYNGEERAKGNILERFSAQQFPDLHSELNLSSLELGDSALYFCASSVLGPNEQFFGPGTRLTVL.

For this clonotype: Germline is not matched at one junction end, which may reflect a read error. CDR3 region: CTSSDAKGAYEQYF. In DNA form, the CDR3 reads TGTACCAGCAGCGACGCCAAGGGGGCCTACGAGCAGTACTTC. The J gene is TRBJ2-7, the V gene TRBV5-4; D perhaps matches TRBD1 (6 bases). Germline CDR1 is SGHNT and CDR2 is YYREEE (reference sequence). This CDR3 is 14 amino acids long.

In its sample, this clonotype was seen a few times. The chain joins TRBV27 to TRBJ2-7; 8 bases are shared with TRBD2. The CDR3 length is 15 residues. The germline gives CDR1 MNHEY, CDR2 SMNVEV (reference sequence). Germline trimming cut 4 bases from V and 3 bases from J; bases unmatched to any gene: 8. CDR3 protein: CASSSQRENVYEQYF. CDR3 in DNA: TGTGCCAGCAGTTCCCAGCGGGAGAATGTCTACGAGCAGTACTTC.

V and J are TRBV28 and TRBJ1-3; 7 nucleotides line up with TRBD1. V was pared by 2 bases and J by 4 bases, with 8 bases of the junction left unmatched. The CDR3 contains 16 residues. The germline CDR1 and CDR2 sequences are MDHEN and SYDVKM. This CDR3 reads CASSLDGAGGGNTIYF. The CDR3 bases are TGTGCCAGCAGTTTAGACGGGGCAGGGGGAGGAAACACCATATATTTT.

This clonotype appeared a few times. The CDR3 nucleotides read TGTGCCAGTAGTATAGTGGGGACTACCACAGATACGCAGTATTTT. As protein: CASSIVGTTTDTQYF. The chain joins TRBV19 to TRBJ2-3; 7 nucleotides match TRBD2. The V and J ends lost 1 base and 2 bases, in that order; junction bases with no gene match: 3. Looked up from germline, CDR1 is LNHDA and CDR2 is SQIVND (reference sequence). This CDR3 is built from 15 residues.

The CDR3 bases are TGTGCCAGCAGCCATCTTAGCGATAAAGAGACCCAGTACTTC. This gives the protein CASSHLSDKETQYF. The chain uses TRBV4-2 and TRBJ2-5; TRBD2 might be the D (5 bases). Germline V gene data show CDR1 as LGHNA and CDR2 as YNFKEQ. The CDR3 loop spans 14 amino acids. Trimming left V 3 bases short and J 3 bases short, with 11 bases between.

This clonotype occurred many times. The V call is TRBV12-3 or TRBV12-4, the J call TRBJ1-5; possibly TRBD1 for D (5 bases). This CDR3 has 14 amino acids. V lost 7 bases, J lost 7 bases, and 17 bases lay in between. This CDR3 reads CASTGTGGRQPQHF. Written as DNA, the CDR3 is TGTGCCAGCACCGGTACCGGGGGACGGCAGCCCCAGCATTTT.

This clonotype occurred many times. The chain couples TRBV30 to TRBJ1-1; possible D gene TRBD1, 5 bases. Germline-derived CDR1 and CDR2 are GTSNPN and SVGIG (reference sequence). The CDR3 consists of 13 residues. V was cut by 2 bases and J by 7 bases, with 14 bases left in between. The CDR3, as DNA: TGTGCCTGGAGTTCGGGACGGGTAGATGAAGCTTTCTTT. Protein product: CAWSSGRVDEAFF.

The rearrangement links TRBV5-1 to TRBJ2-1; 9 nucleotides align to TRBD2. J was trimmed by 3 bases and V by 7 bases; bases with no gene match: 8. The length of the CDR3 is 15 residues. Germline V gives CDR1 SGHRS, CDR2 YFSETQ. CDR3 in DNA: TGCGCCAGCGGAAGCGGGAGGTATATCTACAATGAGCAGTTCTTC. Its protein product is CASGSGRYIYNEQFF.

This clonotype was detected only a few times. The chain couples TRBV20-1 to TRBJ2-5, with D tentatively TRBD1 (6 bases). From germline, CDR1 is DFQATT and CDR2 SNEGSKA (reference sequence). Trimming stripped 5 bases from V and 5 bases from J, with 12 bases between. This CDR3 is built from 12 residues. CDR3: CSAGDQGETQYF. As DNA, the CDR3 is TGCAGTGCTGGCGACCAGGGGGAGACCCAGTACTTC.

The rearrangement uses TRBV12-3 or TRBV12-4 and TRBJ2-7, with D perhaps matching TRBD2 (6 bases). Trimming left V 3 bases short and J 3 bases short, with 12 bases between. The length of the CDR3 is 14 residues. CDR3 residues: CASSFSTRDYEQYF. DNA of the CDR3: TGTGCCAGCAGTTTCTCTACGCGGGACTACGAGCAGTACTTC.

This clonotype was detected ten times or more. This chain links TRBV27 with TRBJ2-2; tentatively, D is TRBD1 (6 bases). The germline V gene has CDR1 MNHEY and CDR2 SMNVEV (reference sequence). The germline V and J ends were trimmed by 5 bases and 4 bases, with 20 bases remaining between them. The CDR3 is 17 amino acids. The CDR3 spells CASSRSGQNYFTGELFF. The DNA for the CDR3 is TGTGCCAGCAGTCGGAGCGGACAGAACTATTTCACCGGGGAGCTGTTTTTT.

A remark on this clonotype: A much larger clone lies one base from this, so it may be a read error. The chain joins TRBV20-1 to TRBJ2-1; a weak D match, TRBD2 (6 bases). Trimming took 5 bases from V and 11 from J, leaving 25 bases between them. Germline V gene lookup returns CDR1 DFQATT and CDR2 SNEGSKA (reference sequence). CDR3 length: 15 residues. CDR3 loop: CSAGLKGRTNNKQFF. In DNA form, the CDR3 reads TGCAGTGCTGGCCTTAAGGGGAGGACTAATAATAAGCAGTTCTTC.

This clonotype was seen at least ten times. The gene calls are TRBV11-3 and TRBJ2-5; the match to TRBD2 covers 12 bases. Germline trimming cut 5 bases from V and 2 bases from J; bases unmatched to any gene: 6. The CDR3 length is 16 residues. Germline CDR1 and CDR2: SGHNT and YENEEA. Here the CDR3 reads CASSPRLAGEQETQYF. For the CDR3, the DNA is TGTGCCAGCAGCCCGCGACTAGCGGGAGAGCAAGAGACCCAGTACTTC. Complete variable domain (other parts from reference TRBV11-3 and TRBJ2-5): EAGVVQSPRYKIIEKKQPVAFWCNPISGHNTLYWYLQNLGQGPELLIRYENEEAVDDSQLPKDRFSAERLKGVDSTLKIQPAELGDSAVYLCASSPRLAGEQETQYFGPGTRLLVL.

There are many counts of this clonotype. The V gene is TRBV20-1, the J gene TRBJ1-2; D may be TRBD1 (5 bases). The CDR3 is made up of 11 amino acids. From germline, CDR1 is DFQATT and CDR2 SNEGSKA (reference sequence). V lost 5 bases and J 6 bases, leaving 10 bases between the germline ends. This CDR3 reads CSARQGDGYTF. The CDR3 bases are TGCAGTGCTCGGCAGGGTGATGGCTACACCTTC.

Of note for this clonotype: This sequence may be a read error, since a much larger clone differs from it by one base. This chain links TRBV3-1 with TRBJ2-1; unclear D gene. The length of the CDR3 is 14 residues. Germline V lookup: CDR1 LGHDT, CDR2 YNNKEL (reference sequence). The DNA of the CDR3 is TGTGCCAGCAGCCAAGAAGATTCTTATAATGAGCAGTCCTTC. Translating it yields CASSQEDSYNEQSF.

This clonotype was seen ten or more times. The chain joins TRBV20-1 to TRBJ2-1, with 10 positions matching TRBD2. Germline V gene data show CDR1 as DFQATT and CDR2 as SNEGSKA (reference sequence). The J segment lost 8 bases and the V segment lost 3 bases, leaving 13 bases of the junction unmatched. This CDR3 is 16 amino acids long. The chain's CDR3 is CSARGLLAGEKDEQFF. The CDR3 DNA reads TGCAGTGCTAGGGGATTGCTAGCGGGAGAGAAAGATGAGCAGTTCTTC.

This clonotype was seen once. The chain combines TRBV27 with TRBJ2-7; 7 bases fit TRBD2. The CDR3 is 13 residues long. Germline trimming cut 3 bases from V and 6 bases from J; bases unmatched to any gene: 5. Germline lookup yields CDR1 MNHEY and CDR2 SMNVEV (reference sequence). DNA of the CDR3: TGTGCCAGCAGTTTCGGTGCGGGAGCCGAGCAGTACTTC. This sequence encodes CASSFGAGAEQYF.

The rearrangement joins TRBV2 to TRBJ2-3; possibly TRBD2 for D (6 bases). CDR1 is SNHLY, CDR2 FYNNEI, per germline. The CDR3 has 12 amino acids. With 7 bases removed from V and 4 bases from J, the gap between germline ends came to 9 bases. The CDR3 DNA sequence: TGTGCCAGCAAGCCGGGGGCAGATACGCAGTATTTT. Translated, it gives CASKPGADTQYF.

In this sample, this clonotype turned up a few times. The chain is built from TRBV11-3 and TRBJ2-7; the match to TRBD2 covers 14 bases. The CDR3 spans 18 residues. Unmatched junction bases numbered 6, after V lost 0 bases and J lost 2 bases. Germline lookup yields CDR1 SGHNT and CDR2 YENEEA. The DNA for the CDR3 is TGTGCCAGCAGCTTAGAGGGACTAGCGGGGGACCTCACCTACGAGCAGTACTTC. Protein sequence: CASSLEGLAGDLTYEQYF.

The chain links TRBV19 to TRBJ2-7; D not certain. Germline CDR1 is LNHDA and CDR2 is SQIVND (reference sequence). The CDR3 totals 12 residues. V shed 4 bases and J shed 5 bases, with 9 bases lying between them. This chain's CDR3 is CASSSSHDEQYF. In DNA, the CDR3 is TGTGCCAGTAGTAGCAGTCACGACGAGCAGTACTTC.

There are many counts of this clonotype. Here the CDR3 DNA reads TGCAGTCCCGAGGTCGGAGGTGCGGATACGCAGTATTTT. It specifies CSPEVGGADTQYF. The gene calls are TRBV20-1 and TRBJ2-3, with a tentative D call TRBD2 (5 bases). The CDR3 runs 13 residues. The germline gives CDR1 DFQATT, CDR2 SNEGSKA (reference sequence). Trimming took 8 bases from V and 6 from J, leaving 18 bases between them.

J is TRBJ2-1 and V is TRBV4-1; D is unresolved. The CDR3 is made up of 16 amino acids. The germline V gene encodes CDR1 MGHRA and CDR2 YSYEKL. The V end was cut by 2 bases, the J end by 2 bases, with 13 bases between. CDR3 nucleotide sequence: TGCGCCAGCAGCCAACCCGGGCGGAAAGCCTACAATGAGCAGTTCTTC. It is translated as CASSQPGRKAYNEQFF.

This clonotype has at least ten counts. The rearrangement joins TRBV12-3 or TRBV12-4 to TRBJ2-7; D is ambiguous. Trimming removed 3 bases from V and 6 bases from J, with 6 bases in between. This CDR3 region has 11 residues. The CDR3 region is CASSFRGEQYF. The CDR3 DNA sequence: TGTGCCAGCAGTTTTCGTGGCGAGCAGTACTTC.

This chain connects TRBV19 to TRBJ2-1; 12 nucleotides agree with TRBD2. Germline loops: CDR1 LNHDA, CDR2 SQIVND (reference sequence). Trimming cost V 4 bases and J 7 bases; bases outside gene matches: 11. The CDR3 extends over 17 amino acids. The CDR3 region has the DNA TGTGCCAGTAGTAAGAATCTAGCGGGAGGGCGGGGGAATGAGCAGTTCTTC. This gives the protein CASSKNLAGGRGNEQFF. Looking up the rest from reference TRBV19 and TRBJ2-1 gives the full variable domain: DGGITQSPKYLFRKEGQNVTLSCEQNLNHDAMYWYRQDPGQGLRLIYYSQIVNDFQKGDIAEGYSVSREKKESFPLTVTSAQKNPTAFYLCASSKNLAGGRGNEQFFGPGTRLTVL.

This clonotype was recorded many times. The rearrangement uses TRBV19 and TRBJ1-2; 7 nucleotides match TRBD1. The trim removed 6 bases at V and 5 bases at J, leaving 6 bases unmatched. CDR3 length: 13 residues. Germline CDR1 LNHDA, CDR2 SQIVND (reference sequence). The CDR3 bases are TGTGCCAGTAGGGGGACAGTCTATTATGGCTACACCTTC. Translated: CASRGTVYYGYTF.